This T cell receptor beta chain appears in the sequencing data of a study of blood T cell repertoires in COVID-19. Study as a whole: The samples span acute and convalescent COVID-19 from the United States, Italy and Spain.

The protocol was immunoSEQ multiplex PCR, while the TCRdb copy is restricted to in-frame clones and leaves out a portion. In the table there are roughly 54,000 clones, just over 85% of which are singletons. The CDR3 sequence is 15 residues long. CDR1 is LGHDT, CDR2 YNNKEL, per germline (reference sequence). V was shortened by 1 base and J by 3 bases, with 13 bases between the two germline ends. This clone occurred a few times. The J gene is TRBJ2-7, the V gene TRBV3-1 (or the pseudogene TRBV3-2); TRBD1 might be the D (6 bases). This receptor was obtained from a human donor in a cohort sampled during active COVID-19. Sequenced: peripheral blood. CDR3 nucleotide sequence: TGTGCCAGCAGCCAAGGACCCGGGACAAACTACGAGCAGTACTTC. Protein sequence: CASSQGPGTNYEQYF.